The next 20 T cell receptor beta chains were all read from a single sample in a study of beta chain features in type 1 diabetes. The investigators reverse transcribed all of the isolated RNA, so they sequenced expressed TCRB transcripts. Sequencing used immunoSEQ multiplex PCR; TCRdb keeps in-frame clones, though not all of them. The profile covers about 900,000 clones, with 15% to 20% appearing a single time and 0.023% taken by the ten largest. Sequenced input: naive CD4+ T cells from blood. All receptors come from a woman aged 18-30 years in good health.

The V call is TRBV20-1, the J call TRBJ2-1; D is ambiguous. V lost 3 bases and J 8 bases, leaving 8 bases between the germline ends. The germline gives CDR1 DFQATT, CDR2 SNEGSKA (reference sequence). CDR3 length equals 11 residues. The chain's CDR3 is CSARGYDEQFF. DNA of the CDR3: TGCAGTGCTAGGGGGTACGATGAGCAGTTCTTC.

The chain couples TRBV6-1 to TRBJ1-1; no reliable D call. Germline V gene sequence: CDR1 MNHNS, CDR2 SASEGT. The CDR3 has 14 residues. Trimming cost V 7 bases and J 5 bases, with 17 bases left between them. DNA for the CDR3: TGTGCCAGCATGTCCCCGTTAGTGGAAACTGAAGCTTTCTTT. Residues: CASMSPLVETEAFF.

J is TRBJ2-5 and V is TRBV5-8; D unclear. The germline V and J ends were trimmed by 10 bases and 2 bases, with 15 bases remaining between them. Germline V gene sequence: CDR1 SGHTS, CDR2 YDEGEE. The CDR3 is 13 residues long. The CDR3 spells CASARAAQETQYF. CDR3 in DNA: TGTGCCTCAGCTAGGGCTGCACAAGAGACCCAGTACTTC.

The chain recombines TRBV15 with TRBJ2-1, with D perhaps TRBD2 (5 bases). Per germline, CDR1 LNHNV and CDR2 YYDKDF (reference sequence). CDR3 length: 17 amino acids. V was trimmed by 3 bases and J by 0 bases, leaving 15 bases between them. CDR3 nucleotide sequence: TGTGCCACCAGCAGCGGAGGTCGCCCGAGCTCCTACAATGAGCAGTTCTTC. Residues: CATSSGGRPSSYNEQFF.

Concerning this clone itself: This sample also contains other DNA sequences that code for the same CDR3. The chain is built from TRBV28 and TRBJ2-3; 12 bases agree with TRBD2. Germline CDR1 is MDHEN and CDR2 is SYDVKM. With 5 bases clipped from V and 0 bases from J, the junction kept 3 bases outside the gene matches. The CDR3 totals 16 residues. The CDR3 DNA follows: TGTGCCAGCAGTCCGGGACTAGCGGGCAGCACAGATACGCAGTATTTT. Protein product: CASSPGLAGSTDTQYF.

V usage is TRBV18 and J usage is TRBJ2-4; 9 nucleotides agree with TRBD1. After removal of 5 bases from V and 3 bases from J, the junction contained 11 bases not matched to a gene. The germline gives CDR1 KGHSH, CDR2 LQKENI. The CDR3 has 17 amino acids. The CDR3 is CASSNLATGGVKNIQYF. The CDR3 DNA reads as TGTGCCAGCTCAAACCTCGCTACAGGGGGCGTCAAAAACATTCAGTACTTC.

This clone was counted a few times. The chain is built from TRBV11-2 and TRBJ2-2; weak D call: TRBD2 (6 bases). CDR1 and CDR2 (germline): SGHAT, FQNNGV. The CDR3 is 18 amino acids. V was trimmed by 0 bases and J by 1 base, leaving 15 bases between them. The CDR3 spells CASSLDLLISGNTGELFF. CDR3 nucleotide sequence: TGTGCCAGCAGCTTAGATCTTCTAATTAGCGGGAACACCGGGGAGCTGTTTTTT.

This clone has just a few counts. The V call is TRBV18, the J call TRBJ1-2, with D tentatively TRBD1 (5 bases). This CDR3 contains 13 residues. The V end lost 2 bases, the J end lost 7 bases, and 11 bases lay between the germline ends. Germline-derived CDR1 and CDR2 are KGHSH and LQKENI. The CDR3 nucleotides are TGTGCCAGCTCACCAGACCCCCAGGGTGGCTACACCTTC. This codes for CASSPDPQGGYTF. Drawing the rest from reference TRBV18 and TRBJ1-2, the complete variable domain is NAGVMQNPRHLVRRRGQEARLRCSPMKGHSHVYWYRQLPEEGLKFMVYLQKENIIDESGMPKERFSAEFPKEGPSILRIQQVVRGDSAAYFCASSPDPQGGYTFGSGTRLTVV.

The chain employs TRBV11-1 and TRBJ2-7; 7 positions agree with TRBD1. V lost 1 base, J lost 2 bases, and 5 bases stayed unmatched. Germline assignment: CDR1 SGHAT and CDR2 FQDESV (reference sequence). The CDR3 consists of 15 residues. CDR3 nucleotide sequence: TGTGCCAGCAGCTTAGTCCCCGGGACAGCCTACGAGCAGTACTTC. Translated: CASSLVPGTAYEQYF.

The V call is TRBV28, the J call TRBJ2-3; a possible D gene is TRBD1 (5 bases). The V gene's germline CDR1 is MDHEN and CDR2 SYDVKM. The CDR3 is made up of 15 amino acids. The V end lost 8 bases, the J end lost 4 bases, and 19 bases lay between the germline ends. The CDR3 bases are TGTGCCAGCCGCACGGACATCCTAAGTGCAGATACGCAGTATTTT. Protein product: CASRTDILSADTQYF.

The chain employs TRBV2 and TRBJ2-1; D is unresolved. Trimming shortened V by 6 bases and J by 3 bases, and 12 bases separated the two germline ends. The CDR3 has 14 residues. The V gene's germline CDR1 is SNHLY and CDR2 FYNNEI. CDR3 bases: TGTGCCAGCAGGAGATCGATCCGCTACAATGAGCAGTTCTTC. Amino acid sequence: CASRRSIRYNEQFF.

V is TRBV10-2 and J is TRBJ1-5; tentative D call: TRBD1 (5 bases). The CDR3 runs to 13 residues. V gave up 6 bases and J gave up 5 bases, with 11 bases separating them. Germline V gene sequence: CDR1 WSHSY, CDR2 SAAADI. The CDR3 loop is CASRTGRDQPQHF. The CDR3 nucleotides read TGCGCCAGCAGAACAGGACGGGATCAGCCCCAGCATTTT.

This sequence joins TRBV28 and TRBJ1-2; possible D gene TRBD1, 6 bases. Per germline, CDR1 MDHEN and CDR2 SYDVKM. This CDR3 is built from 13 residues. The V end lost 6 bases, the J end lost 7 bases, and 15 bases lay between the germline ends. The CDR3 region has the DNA TGTGCCAGCAGCTACCTCGTCAGGGGTGGCTACACCTTC. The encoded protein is CASSYLVRGGYTF.

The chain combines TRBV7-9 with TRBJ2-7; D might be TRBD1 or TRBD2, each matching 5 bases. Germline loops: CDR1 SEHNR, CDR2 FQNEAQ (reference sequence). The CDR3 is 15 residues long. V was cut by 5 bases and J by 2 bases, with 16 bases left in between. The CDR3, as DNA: TGTGCCAGCAGCCCAGAGGGGCTTGAGACCTACGAGCAGTACTTC. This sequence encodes CASSPEGLETYEQYF.

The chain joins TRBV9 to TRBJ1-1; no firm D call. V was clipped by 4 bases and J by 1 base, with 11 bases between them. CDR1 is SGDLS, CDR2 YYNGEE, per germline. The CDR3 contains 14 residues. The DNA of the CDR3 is TGTGCCAGCAGCCCAATAAGGGAGAACACTGAAGCTTTCTTT. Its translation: CASSPIRENTEAFF.

CDR3 residues: CASSLVSGNSYNEQFF. For the CDR3, the DNA is TGTGCCAGCAGCTTAGTTAGCGGGAACTCCTACAATGAGCAGTTCTTC. This chain connects TRBV7-2 to TRBJ2-1, with 8 bases identical to TRBD2. Germline CDR1 is SGHTA and CDR2 is FQGNSA. This CDR3 has 16 residues. J was trimmed by 0 bases and V by 1 base; bases with no gene match: 2.

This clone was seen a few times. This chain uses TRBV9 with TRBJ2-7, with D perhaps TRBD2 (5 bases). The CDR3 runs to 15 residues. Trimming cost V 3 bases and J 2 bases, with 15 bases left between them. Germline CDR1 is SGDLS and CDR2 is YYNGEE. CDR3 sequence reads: CASSGRDHDTYEQYF. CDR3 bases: TGTGCCAGCAGCGGTCGGGATCACGACACCTACGAGCAGTACTTC. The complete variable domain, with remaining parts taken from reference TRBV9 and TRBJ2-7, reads DSGVTQTPKHLITATGQRVTLRCSPRSGDLSVYWYQQSLDQGLQFLIQYYNGEERAKGNILERFSAQQFPDLHSELNLSSLELGDSALYFCASSGRDHDTYEQYFGPGTRLTVT.

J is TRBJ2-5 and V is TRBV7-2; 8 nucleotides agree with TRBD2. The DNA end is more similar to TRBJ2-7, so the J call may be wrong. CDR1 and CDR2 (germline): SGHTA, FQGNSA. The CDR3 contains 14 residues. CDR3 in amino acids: CASSLTSGDYEQYF. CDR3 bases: TGTGCCAGCAGCTTAACTAGCGGAGACTACGAGCAGTACTTC.

The CDR3 DNA reads as TGCAGCGTTCGACAGGGTGATCAGCCCCAGCATTTT. It codes for CSVRQGDQPQHF. J is TRBJ1-5 and V is TRBV29-1, with 7 nucleotides matching TRBD1. The CDR3 covers 12 residues. With 5 bases clipped from V and 5 bases from J, the junction kept 3 bases outside the gene matches. CDR1 is SQVTM, CDR2 ANQGSEA, per germline.

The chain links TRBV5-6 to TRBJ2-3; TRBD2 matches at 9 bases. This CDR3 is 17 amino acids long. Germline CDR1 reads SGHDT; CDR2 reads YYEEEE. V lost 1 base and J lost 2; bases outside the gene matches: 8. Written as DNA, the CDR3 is TGTGCCAGCAGCTTGAACCGGGCTAGCGGGACCACAGATACGCAGTATTTT. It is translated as CASSLNRASGTTDTQYF. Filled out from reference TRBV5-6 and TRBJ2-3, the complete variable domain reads DAGVTQSPTHLIKTRGQQVTLRCSPKSGHDTVSWYQQALGQGPQFIFQYYEEEERQRGNFPDRFSGHQFPNYSSELNVNALLLGDSALYLCASSLNRASGTTDTQYFGPGTRLTVL.